This entry lists 19 T cell receptor beta chains sequenced from one sample in a study of blood T cell repertoires in COVID-19. Repertoires were generated with immunoSEQ multiplex PCR, while TCRdb's copy carries only in-frame clones and drops some. The table shows about 120,000 clones, with 82% occurring only once. Sequencing was done on a sample of peripheral blood. All receptors derive from a human donor in a cohort sampled during active COVID-19.

This clone was counted a few times. This chain uses TRBV5-6 with TRBJ1-6; possible D gene TRBD1, 6 bases. CDR3 length: 16 amino acids. The germline gives CDR1 SGHDT, CDR2 YYEEEE. V was trimmed by 4 bases and J by 7 bases, leaving 18 bases between them. The CDR3 loop reads CASSRGTPRGNSPLHF. The CDR3 DNA reads as TGTGCCAGCAGCAGGGGGACCCCACGAGGGAATTCACCCCTCCACTTT.

V is TRBV11-2 and J is TRBJ2-1; no firm D call. The germline gives CDR1 SGHAT, CDR2 FQNNGV. The CDR3 has 14 residues. Trimming removed 8 bases at V and 5 bases at J, with 16 bases between. CDR3 coding DNA: TGTGCCAGCCGCACGCCAGGTACTGACAATGAGCAGTTCTTC. Translating gives CASRTPGTDNEQFF.

The rearrangement links TRBV7-9 to TRBJ2-7; 8 bases align to TRBD1. The CDR3 length is 15 residues. V lost 2 bases to trimming and J lost 5 bases; unmatched junction nucleotides: 8. Germline V gives CDR1 SEHNR, CDR2 FQNEAQ (reference sequence). CDR3 residues: CASSLPRTGRDEQYF. CDR3 sequence (DNA): TGTGCCAGCAGCTTACCCCGGACAGGGCGCGACGAGCAGTACTTC.

V usage is TRBV18 and J usage is TRBJ2-2; D might be TRBD2 (6 bases). CDR3 length: 15 amino acids. V was cut by 3 bases and J by 0 bases, with 8 bases left in between. CDR1 and CDR2 (germline): KGHSH, LQKENI. CDR3 coding DNA: TGTGCCAGCTCACCCCGGGACTCGAACACCGGGGAGCTGTTTTTT. Translating gives CASSPRDSNTGELFF. Complete variable domain (other parts from reference TRBV18 and TRBJ2-2): NAGVMQNPRHLVRRRGQEARLRCSPMKGHSHVYWYRQLPEEGLKFMVYLQKENIIDESGMPKERFSAEFPKEGPSILRIQQVVRGDSAAYFCASSPRDSNTGELFFGEGSRLTVL.

The chain recombines TRBV13 with TRBJ2-1, with a tentative D call TRBD1 (6 bases). CDR3 size: 14 residues. Germline CDR1 reads PRHDT; CDR2 reads FYEKMQ (reference sequence). Between the trimmed V and J ends, which lost 6 bases and 6 bases, there was a span of 15 bases. The CDR3 reads CASSLGHVLNEQFF. CDR3 nucleotides: TGTGCCAGCAGTTTGGGACACGTCCTCAATGAGCAGTTCTTC.

V usage is TRBV5-6 and J usage is TRBJ1-4, with 7 bases identical to TRBD1. V gave up 4 bases and J gave up 4 bases; unmatched junction bases: 7. In germline, CDR1 is SGHDT, CDR2 YYEEEE. CDR3 size: 15 residues. In nucleotides, the CDR3 is TGTGCCAGCAGCGAGGGACAGACTCTTAATGAAAAACTGTTTTTT. Translation gives CASSEGQTLNEKLFF.

In this sample, this clone turned up once. The chain recombines TRBV7-9 with TRBJ1-1; possibly TRBD1 for D (5 bases). This CDR3 is 13 amino acids long. The V end was cut by 1 base, the J end by 11 bases, with 14 bases between. Germline V gives CDR1 SEHNR, CDR2 FQNEAQ (reference sequence). CDR3: CASSLEYQGGAFF. The CDR3 nucleotides read TGTGCCAGCAGCTTAGAATACCAGGGTGGGGCTTTCTTT.

The chain couples TRBV2 to TRBJ1-2; 7 bases match TRBD1. This CDR3 is 12 amino acids long. Germline CDR1 reads SNHLY; CDR2 reads FYNNEI. Losses at the gene ends were 6 bases for V and 7 bases for J; bases not matched to a gene: 5. In nucleotides, the CDR3 is TGTGCCAGCAGGCCAAGGGGGCTTGGCTACACCTTC. Encoded protein: CASRPRGLGYTF.

This sequence joins TRBV19 and TRBJ2-7, with 7 bases lining up with TRBD2. The CDR3 length is 14 residues. Germline V gene sequence: CDR1 LNHDA, CDR2 SQIVND (reference sequence). V lost 5 bases, J lost 4 bases, and 8 bases stayed unmatched. The CDR3 DNA follows: TGTGCCAGTAGTCAACCGGGAGGACAATACGAGCAGTACTTC. Protein: CASSQPGGQYEQYF.

The chain recombines TRBV5-6 with TRBJ2-3, with TRBD2 matching 12 bases. Germline lookup yields CDR1 SGHDT and CDR2 YYEEEE. After removal of 4 bases from V and 3 bases from J, the junction contained 6 bases not matched to a gene. The CDR3 sequence is 16 residues long. The CDR3 loop reads CASSPLAGGPTDTQYF. The DNA for the CDR3 is TGTGCCAGCAGCCCGCTAGCGGGGGGGCCGACAGATACGCAGTATTTT.

The V call is TRBV3-1 (or the pseudogene TRBV3-2), the J call TRBJ2-7, with 8 positions matching TRBD2. Unmatched junction bases numbered 2, after V lost 1 base and J lost 0 bases. Germline V gene lookup returns CDR1 LGHDT and CDR2 YNNKEL (reference sequence). The CDR3 has 15 amino acids. The CDR3 DNA reads as TGTGCCAGCAGCCAAGGCGGGGGGAGCTCCTACGAGCAGTACTTC. Protein product: CASSQGGGSSYEQYF.

This clone was picked up one time. CDR3 loop: CASSVSDSPQETQYF. The CDR3 DNA is TGTGCCAGCAGTGTAAGCGACAGCCCTCAAGAGACCCAGTACTTC. V and J are TRBV2 and TRBJ2-5; D might be TRBD1 (5 bases). V was cut by 4 bases and J by 2 bases, with 14 bases left in between. The CDR3 is 15 residues long. Germline CDR1 and CDR2: SNHLY and FYNNEI.

The chain is built from TRBV5-1 and TRBJ1-2; 7 nucleotides align to TRBD1. The CDR3 consists of 15 residues. Germline assignment: CDR1 SGHRS and CDR2 YFSETQ. Germline trimming cut 1 base from V and 4 bases from J; bases unmatched to any gene: 7. The CDR3 here is CASSLWTGAGYGYTF. The CDR3 DNA reads as TGCGCCAGCAGCTTGTGGACAGGCGCGGGCTATGGCTACACCTTC.

This sequence joins TRBV4-3 and TRBJ2-5; TRBD2 aligns across 15 bases. CDR1 is LGHNA and CDR2 is YSLEER in the germline V gene. Trimming removed 1 base from V and 5 bases from J; junction bases left unmatched: 5. The CDR3 contains 17 residues. CDR3 protein: CASSQGGLAGGRETQYF. The DNA of the CDR3 is TGCGCCAGCAGCCAAGGAGGACTAGCGGGGGGGCGGGAGACCCAGTACTTC.

The V gene is TRBV11-2, the J gene TRBJ1-4; 12 bases are shared with TRBD1. The V gene's germline CDR1 is SGHAT and CDR2 FQNNGV. The V and J ends lost 6 bases and 7 bases, in that order; junction bases with no gene match: 6. The CDR3 contains 15 residues. DNA of the CDR3: TGTGCCAGCAGGGGGACAGGGGGCGCGGGTGAAAAACTGTTTTTT. Amino acid sequence: CASRGTGGAGEKLFF.

The chain combines TRBV5-1 with TRBJ2-2; the D gene is possibly TRBD2 (5 bases). Germline lookup yields CDR1 SGHRS and CDR2 YFSETQ. V shed 0 bases and J shed 4 bases, with 13 bases lying between them. The length of the CDR3 is 16 residues. For the CDR3, the DNA is TGCGCCAGCAGCTTGGATGGTCGGAGGATCACCGGGGAGCTGTTTTTT. It yields the protein CASSLDGRRITGELFF.

The rearrangement joins TRBV5-1 to TRBJ2-6; no definite D call. The CDR3 sequence is 14 residues long. The V gene lost 4 bases and the J gene lost 0 bases, with 5 bases spanning the gap. The germline gives CDR1 SGHRS, CDR2 YFSETQ. Written as DNA, the CDR3 is TGCGCCAGCAGCCCTATCTCTGGGGCCAACGTCCTGACTTTC. It yields the protein CASSPISGANVLTF.

The chain uses TRBV19 and TRBJ2-5; 8 bases match TRBD1. CDR3 length equals 13 residues. Looked up from germline, CDR1 is LNHDA and CDR2 is SQIVND (reference sequence). The trim removed 6 bases at V and 4 bases at J, leaving 4 bases unmatched. The CDR3, as DNA: TGTGCCAGTAGGGGACAGGTCGGAGAGACCCAGTACTTC. Protein sequence: CASRGQVGETQYF.

The rearrangement joins TRBV2 to TRBJ2-5; D not resolved. V shed 6 bases and J shed 5 bases, with 7 bases lying between them. The CDR3 runs 11 residues. Germline lookup yields CDR1 SNHLY and CDR2 FYNNEI. The chain's CDR3 is CASSARETQYF. The CDR3 nucleotides read TGTGCCAGCAGCGCGCGGGAGACCCAGTACTTC. Together with reference TRBV2 and TRBJ2-5, the CDR3 gives the full variable domain: EPEVTQTPSHQVTQMGQEVILRCVPISNHLYFYWYRQILGQKVEFLVSFYNNEISEKSEIFDDQFSVERPDGSNFTLKIRSTKLEDSAMYFCASSARETQYFGPGTRLLVL.